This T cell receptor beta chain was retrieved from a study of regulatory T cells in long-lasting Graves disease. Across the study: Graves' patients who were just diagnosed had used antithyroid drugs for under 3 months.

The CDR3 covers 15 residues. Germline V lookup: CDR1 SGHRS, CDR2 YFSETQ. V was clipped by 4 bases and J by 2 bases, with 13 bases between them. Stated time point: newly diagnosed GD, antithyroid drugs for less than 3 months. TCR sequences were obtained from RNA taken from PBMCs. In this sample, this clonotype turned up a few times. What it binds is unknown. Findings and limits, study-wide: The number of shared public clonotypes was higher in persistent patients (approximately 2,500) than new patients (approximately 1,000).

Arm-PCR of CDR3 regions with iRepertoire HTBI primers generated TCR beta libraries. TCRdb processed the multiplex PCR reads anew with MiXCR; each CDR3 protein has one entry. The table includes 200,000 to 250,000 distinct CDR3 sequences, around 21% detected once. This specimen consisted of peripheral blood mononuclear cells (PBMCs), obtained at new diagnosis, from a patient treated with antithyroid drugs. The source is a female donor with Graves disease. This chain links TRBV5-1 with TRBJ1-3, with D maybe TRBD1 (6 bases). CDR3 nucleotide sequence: TGCGCCAGCAGCATAGACGGGGGCGCTGGAAACACCATATATTTT. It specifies CASSIDGGAGNTIYF.